Following are 10 T cell receptor beta chains from one sample sequenced in a study of cytomegalovirus exposure and HLA in healthy donors. A multiplex PCR was run with 60 Vbeta primers and 13 Jbeta primers. Some clones are missing from TCRdb's copy, which holds only in-frame ones; the method was immunoSEQ multiplex PCR. The data contain 150,000 to 200,000 clones, 75% of them seen just once; the ten biggest clones take up less than 5.5%. The sequencing sample was made of PBMCs. These receptors came from a male donor in good health and CMV-seronegative.

V is TRBV5-4 and J is TRBJ1-3; D ambiguous. Germline loops: CDR1 SGHNT, CDR2 YYREEE (reference sequence). Trimming shortened V by 0 bases and J by 2 bases, and 6 bases separated the two germline ends. The CDR3 loop spans 14 amino acids. The CDR3 region has the DNA TGTGCCAGCAGCTTGGGAGGGACTGGAAACACCATATATTTT. Translating it yields CASSLGGTGNTIYF.

The chain joins TRBV27 to TRBJ2-3; TRBD2 might be the D (6 bases). This CDR3 has 18 amino acids. The germline V and J ends were trimmed by 3 bases and 2 bases, with 21 bases remaining between them. Looked up from germline, CDR1 is MNHEY and CDR2 is SMNVEV (reference sequence). CDR3 coding DNA: TGTGCCAGCAGTTTCCCCAGCAAAGCGGGCCTCCTCACAGATACGCAGTATTTT. Translated: CASSFPSKAGLLTDTQYF.

The gene calls are TRBV6-5 and TRBJ2-7, with 11 bases fitting TRBD2. V trimming: 4 bases; J trimming: 2 bases; junction bases outside the gene matches: 4. The length of the CDR3 is 15 residues. From germline, CDR1 is MNHEY and CDR2 SVGAGI. CDR3 protein: CASSFLAGGTYEQYF. The CDR3 region has the DNA TGTGCCAGCAGTTTTTTAGCGGGGGGGACCTACGAGCAGTACTTC.

This clone has just one count. The J gene is TRBJ1-1, the V gene TRBV18; 8 bases align to TRBD1. CDR1 and CDR2 from the germline V gene are KGHSH and LQKENI. V was pared by 3 bases and J by 1 base, with 1 base of the junction left unmatched. CDR3 size: 14 residues. CDR3 DNA: TGTGCCAGCTCACCCGGGACAGGGAACACTGAAGCTTTCTTT. As protein: CASSPGTGNTEAFF.

The chain joins TRBV27 to TRBJ2-7; 10 bases match TRBD1. Germline trimming cut 5 bases from V and 7 bases from J; bases unmatched to any gene: 8. The germline CDR1 and CDR2 sequences are MNHEY and SMNVEV (reference sequence). This CDR3 is 14 amino acids long. CDR3 protein: CASSPGQGLEEQYF. CDR3 coding DNA: TGTGCCAGCAGTCCGGGACAGGGGTTGGAAGAGCAGTACTTC.

This chain uses TRBV19 with TRBJ1-2; TRBD1 matches 7 bases. Germline CDR1 and CDR2: LNHDA and SQIVND (reference sequence). The CDR3 consists of 15 residues. Losses at the gene ends were 7 bases for V and 6 bases for J; bases not matched to a gene: 14. This CDR3 reads CASNRQGSDFDGYTF. The CDR3 DNA reads TGTGCCAGTAACAGACAGGGCTCGGATTTCGATGGCTACACCTTC.

The CDR3 DNA sequence: TGTGCCAGTGGGACAGGGGGGCACGAAAAACTGTTTTTT. Its protein product is CASGTGGHEKLFF. The J gene is TRBJ1-4, the V gene TRBV25-1, with 11 bases fitting TRBD1. CDR1 and CDR2 (germline): MGHDK, SYGVNS. With V trimmed by 9 bases and J by 8 bases, 5 bases remained unmatched. There are 13 residues in the CDR3.

This clone was detected only a few times. This sequence joins TRBV6-5 and TRBJ2-5; D might be TRBD1 (6 bases). The CDR3 totals 13 residues. V was cut by 2 bases and J by 4 bases, with 8 bases left in between. Per the germline V gene, CDR1 is MNHEY and CDR2 is SVGAGI. CDR3 DNA: TGTGCCAGCAGTTACGCACAGGGAGAGACCCAGTACTTC. This codes for CASSYAQGETQYF.

CDR3 sequence reads: CASSLQPGVNTEAFF. CDR3 coding DNA: TGTGCCAGCAGCTTACAACCGGGGGTGAACACTGAAGCTTTCTTT. The rearrangement uses TRBV7-3 and TRBJ1-1; TRBD1 is a possible D gene (5 bases). The germline gives CDR1 SGHTA, CDR2 FQGTGA. V dropped 2 bases and J dropped 0 bases, with 10 bases sitting between them. This CDR3 comprises 15 residues.

This chain connects TRBV25-1 to TRBJ2-7, with TRBD1 identical over 9 bases. Germline V gene lookup returns CDR1 MGHDK and CDR2 SYGVNS. V trimming: 2 bases; J trimming: 8 bases; junction bases outside the gene matches: 7. This CDR3 has 14 residues. The CDR3 region is CASSEEGQGLKQYF. CDR3 DNA sequence: TGTGCCAGCAGTGAAGAAGGACAGGGGTTAAAGCAGTACTTC.